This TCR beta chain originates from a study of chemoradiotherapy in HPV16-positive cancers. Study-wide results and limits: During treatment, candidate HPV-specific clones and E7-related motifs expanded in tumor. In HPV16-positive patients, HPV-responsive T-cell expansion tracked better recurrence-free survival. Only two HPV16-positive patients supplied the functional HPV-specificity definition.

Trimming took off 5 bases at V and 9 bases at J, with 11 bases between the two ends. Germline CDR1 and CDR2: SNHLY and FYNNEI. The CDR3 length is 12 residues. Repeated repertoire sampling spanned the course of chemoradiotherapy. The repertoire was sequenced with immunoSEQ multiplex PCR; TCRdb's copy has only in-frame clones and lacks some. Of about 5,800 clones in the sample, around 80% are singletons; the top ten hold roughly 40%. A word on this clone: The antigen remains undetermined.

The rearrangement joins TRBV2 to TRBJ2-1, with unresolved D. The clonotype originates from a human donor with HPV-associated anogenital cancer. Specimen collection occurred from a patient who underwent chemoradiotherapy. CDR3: CASSWSVGEQFF. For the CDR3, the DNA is TGTGCCAGCAGTTGGTCAGTTGGTGAGCAGTTCTTC.